This T cell receptor (beta chain) is from a study of blood T cell repertoires in COVID-19. Overall study context: Samples representing acute and convalescent COVID-19 were sourced from the United States, Italy and Spain.

Libraries were prepared by immunoSEQ multiplex PCR; TCRdb keeps only in-frame clonotypes and omits some of them. This sample has 150,000 or so clones, with about nine tenths found just once. The CDR3 is made up of 14 amino acids. Germline CDR1 reads MNHEY; CDR2 reads SVGAGI. Trimming took off 0 bases at V and 3 bases at J, with 8 bases between the two ends. V usage is TRBV6-5 and J usage is TRBJ1-1, with TRBD1 as a possible D gene (6 bases). This TCR came from a man aged 50-60 years with acute or convalescent COVID-19. Source material: peripheral blood. In nucleotides, the CDR3 is TGTGCCAGCAGTTACTCGGGGGGGCACACTGAAGCTTTCTTT. Protein: CASSYSGGHTEAFF.